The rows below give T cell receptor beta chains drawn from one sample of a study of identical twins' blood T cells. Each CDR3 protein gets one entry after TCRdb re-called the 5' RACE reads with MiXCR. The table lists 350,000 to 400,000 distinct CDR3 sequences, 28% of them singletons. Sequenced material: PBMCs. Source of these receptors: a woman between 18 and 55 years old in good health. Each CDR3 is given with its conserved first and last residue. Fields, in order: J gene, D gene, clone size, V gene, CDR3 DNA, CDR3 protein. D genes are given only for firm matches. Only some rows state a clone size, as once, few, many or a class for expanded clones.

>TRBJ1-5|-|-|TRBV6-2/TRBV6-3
TGTGCCAGCAGCCTCTGGGCGGTCTATAGCAATCAGCCCCAGCATTTT
CASSLWAVYSNQPQHF
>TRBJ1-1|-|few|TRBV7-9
TGTGCCAGCAGATTAAGATCCCTGAACACTGAAGCTTTCTTT
CASRLRSLNTEAFF
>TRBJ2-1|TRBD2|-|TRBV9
TGTGCCAGCAGCGTTCGGACTAGCGGAGTCAATGAGCAGTTCTTC
CASSVRTSGVNEQFF
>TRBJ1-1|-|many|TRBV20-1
TGCAGTGCTGCAGGGGAGGGGGACACTGAAGCTTTCTTT
CSAAGEGDTEAFF
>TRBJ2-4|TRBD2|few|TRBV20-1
TGCAGTGCGCGGACTAGCGGGGTAGCCAAAAACATTCAGTACTTC
CSARTSGVAKNIQYF
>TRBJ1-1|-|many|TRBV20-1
TGCAGTGCTTATACAGGTAACCACCCCGCTTTCTTT
CSAYTGNHPAFF
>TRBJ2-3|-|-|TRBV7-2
TGTGCCAGCAGCTTAACGTACACAGATACGCAGTATTTT
CASSLTYTDTQYF
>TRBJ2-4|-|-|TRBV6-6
TGTGCCAGCAGTTACACCTGGGCTGGAACTAGCATTCAGTACTTC
CASSYTWAGTSIQYF
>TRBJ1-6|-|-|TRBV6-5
TGTGCCAGCACCATGCCTGGAAATTCACCCCTCCACTTT
CASTMPGNSPLHF
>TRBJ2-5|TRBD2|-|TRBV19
TGTGCCAGTAGTATAGGCGGGGGGATGGAGACCCAGTACTTC
CASSIGGGMETQYF
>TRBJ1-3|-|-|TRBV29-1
TGCAGCGTTGGTCACGGGAGCTCTGGAAACACCATATATTTT
CSVGHGSSGNTIYF
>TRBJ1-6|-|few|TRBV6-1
TGTACCAGCAGCTCCGGGACCTCGACTTCACCCCTCCACTTT
CTSSSGTSTSPLHF
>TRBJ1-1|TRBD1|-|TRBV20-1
TGCAGTCTCCGGGACAGAAACACTGAAGCTTTCTTT
CSLRDRNTEAFF